Here is one TCR beta chain with its context. In the original processing: Reference gene primer amplification yielded estimated nucleated cell counts. Produced via immunoSEQ multiplex PCR; TCRdb's table is partial and in-frame only. That table is the source of V, J and clone size, and D and trimming were worked out from the DNA. Among 100,000 to 150,000 clones listed, 85% were seen once. The CDR3 contains 14 residues. Trimming removed 0 bases at V and 5 bases at J, with 8 bases between. The V gene's germline CDR1 is LGHDT and CDR2 YNNKEL (reference sequence). The data derive from a study of blood T cell repertoires in COVID-19. Overall study: The United States, Italy and Spain were the sources of the acute and convalescent COVID-19 samples. Sample material is recorded as cDNA or gDNA derived from T cells, B-cell-depleted T cells, or PBMCs.

The chain uses TRBV3-1 (or the pseudogene TRBV3-2) and TRBJ2-1; no firm D call. This receptor was taken from an elderly man with active or convalescent COVID-19. Sequencing input: peripheral blood. CDR3: CASSQDIQNNEQFF. The DNA of the CDR3 is TGTGCCAGCAGCCAAGATATCCAGAACAATGAGCAGTTCTTC.